These T cell receptor beta chains were read from a single sample in a study of PD-L1 blockade in urothelial cancer. TCRdb's copy holds only in-frame clones and misses some; the assay was immunoSEQ multiplex PCR. Of tens of thousands of clones listed, 65% to 85% are singletons. Sample: PBMCs, taken around atezolizumab (anti-PD-L1) treatment. These TCRs come from a woman in her sixties or seventies with urothelial cancer. The CDR3 runs from the conserved cysteine through the conserved F or W. The D gene is left open where the match is weak. Clone size is shown for a subset of rows, as once, few, many or a class of expanded clone.

13 | TRBJ2-6 | . | . | TRBV28 | TGTGCCAGCAGCCGCTCTGGGGCCAACGTCCTGACTTTC | CASSRSGANVLTF
17 | TRBJ2-3 | TRBD1 | . | TRBV11-2 | TGTGCCAGCAGCGATCCCCCTGAGGGGGCCCGTGGGGATACGCAGTATTTT | CASSDPPEGARGDTQYF
16 | TRBJ2-7 | . | . | TRBV11-2 | TGTGCCAGCAGCTGGGATCCAGGGGCGAATACCTACGAGCAGTACTTC | CASSWDPGANTYEQYF
16 | TRBJ1-2 | TRBD1 | . | TRBV9 | TGTGCCAGCAGCGACTCTCGGACAGGGAATCTGAACGGCTACACCTTC | CASSDSRTGNLNGYTF
18 | TRBJ2-5 | . | . | TRBV4-1 | TGCGCCAGCAGCCAAGAGAGCTTTGGGGGCGAGTACCAAGAGACCCAGTACTTC | CASSQESFGGEYQETQYF
15 | TRBJ2-5 | TRBD2 | . | TRBV19 | TGTGCCAGTAGTTGGGCGGGAGGTAACCAAGAGACCCAGTACTTC | CASSWAGGNQETQYF
15 | TRBJ1-1 | . | . | TRBV6-1 | TGTGCCAGCAGTGCCGGACCAGGCAGGGGTCCTGAAGCTTTCTTT | CASSAGPGRGPEAFF
13 | TRBJ1-1 | . | . | TRBV11-3 | TGTGCCAGCAGCCCCGACAGCAACACTGAAGCTTTCTTT | CASSPDSNTEAFF
14 | TRBJ2-7 | . | . | TRBV28 | TGTGCCAGCAGTTCTTCTGACAGGTTTTACGAGCAGTACTTC | CASSSSDRFYEQYF
15 | TRBJ1-4 | TRBD1 | once | TRBV10-3 | TGTGCCATCAGAGAGAGTGACAGGGGTAATGAAAAACTGTTTTTT | CAIRESDRGNEKLFF
15 | TRBJ1-4 | . | . | TRBV6-5 | TGTGCCAGCAGTTACGCGGGACGGCAAAATGAAAAACTGTTTTTT | CASSYAGRQNEKLFF
13 | TRBJ1-2 | . | . | TRBV4-3 | TGCGCCAGCAGCCAGACAGGTAGAGGTGGCTACACCTTC | CASSQTGRGGYTF
15 | TRBJ2-3 | TRBD1 | . | TRBV27 | TGTGCCAGCAGTTCACAGGGGCCCCTACCAGATACGCAGTATTTT | CASSSQGPLPDTQYF
14 | TRBJ2-7 | TRBD1 | once | TRBV19 | TGTGCCTCGTCCCCGGACAGGGGCTCCTACGAGCAGTACTTC | CASSPDRGSYEQYF
19 | TRBJ2-1 | TRBD2 | . | TRBV27 | TGTGCCAGCAGGAGGGAGGGGACTAGCGGGCCGTCTCCCTACAATGAGCAGTTCTTC | CASRREGTSGPSPYNEQFF
13 | TRBJ2-7 | . | . | TRBV11-3 | TGTGCCAGCAGCTTAGCAGGGTCAGGCGAGCAGTACTTC | CASSLAGSGEQYF
19 | TRBJ2-5 | TRBD2 | . | TRBV5-1 | TGCGCCAGCAGCTTGAACACACGCGGTTGGGGAGGGCCACAAGAGACCCAGTACTTC | CASSLNTRGWGGPQETQYF
11 | TRBJ2-7 | . | . | TRBV2 | TGTGCCAGCAGTGAACCGGGTTCTTCGGGGTTC | CASSEPGSSGF
14 | TRBJ2-7 | TRBD2 | . | TRBV27 | TGTGCCAGCAGCAACATAGCGGGAGCCGACGAGCAGTACTTC | CASSNIAGADEQYF
14 | TRBJ1-4 | . | . | TRBV7-9 | TGTGCCAGCAGCCCAGAGACGGGTAATGAAAAACTGTTTTTT | CASSPETGNEKLFF
18 | TRBJ1-2 | TRBD1 | . | TRBV18 | TGTGCCAGCTCACGTACCGGGACAGGAGTAGTCGATAACTATGGCTACACCTTC | CASSRTGTGVVDNYGYTF
15 | TRBJ2-2 | . | . | TRBV11-3 | TGTGCCAGCAGCTTAGAGGCCAGGGGCACCGGGGAGCTGTTTTTT | CASSLEARGTGELFF
15 | TRBJ1-1 | . | . | TRBV5-4 | TGTGCCAGCAGTCGGATGGGACTGATGAACACTGAAGCTTTCTTT | CASSRMGLMNTEAFF
17 | TRBJ1-5 | . | . | TRBV10-3 | TGTGCCATCAGTGAGGAGCAGGGGCTTTATAGCAATCAGCCCCAGCATTTT | CAISEEQGLYSNQPQHF
15 | TRBJ2-1 | . | . | TRBV2 | TGTGCCAGCAGTGCTTGGCAGGGTATAAACAATGAGCAGTTCTTC | CASSAWQGINNEQFF
14 | TRBJ2-7 | TRBD2 | . | TRBV7-2 | TGTGCCAGCAGCCCCTCTAGCGGGGCCTACGAGCAGTACTTC | CASSPSSGAYEQYF
18 | TRBJ2-5 | TRBD2 | . | TRBV7-9 | TGTGCCAGCAGCTTAAGTCAGCTAGCGGGGGTAGTTTTGGAGACCCAGTACTTC | CASSLSQLAGVVLETQYF
16 | TRBJ2-5 | TRBD2 | . | TRBV11-1 | TGTGCCAGCAAACTGGGACTAGCGGGAGTCGGAGAGACCCAGTACTTC | CASKLGLAGVGETQYF
13 | TRBJ1-1 | . | . | TRBV2 | TGTGCCAGCAGTGTGGGGGGGCCCACTGAAGCTTTCTTT | CASSVGGPTEAFF
16 | TRBJ2-3 | TRBD2 | . | TRBV5-1 | TGCGCCAGCAGCAACATAGCGGGGGGGCCCACAGATACGCAGTATTTT | CASSNIAGGPTDTQYF
15 | TRBJ2-1 | TRBD1 | . | TRBV7-9 | TGTGCCAGCAGCCCCGGACAGGGGGGAGTGAATGAGCAGTTCTTC | CASSPGQGGVNEQFF